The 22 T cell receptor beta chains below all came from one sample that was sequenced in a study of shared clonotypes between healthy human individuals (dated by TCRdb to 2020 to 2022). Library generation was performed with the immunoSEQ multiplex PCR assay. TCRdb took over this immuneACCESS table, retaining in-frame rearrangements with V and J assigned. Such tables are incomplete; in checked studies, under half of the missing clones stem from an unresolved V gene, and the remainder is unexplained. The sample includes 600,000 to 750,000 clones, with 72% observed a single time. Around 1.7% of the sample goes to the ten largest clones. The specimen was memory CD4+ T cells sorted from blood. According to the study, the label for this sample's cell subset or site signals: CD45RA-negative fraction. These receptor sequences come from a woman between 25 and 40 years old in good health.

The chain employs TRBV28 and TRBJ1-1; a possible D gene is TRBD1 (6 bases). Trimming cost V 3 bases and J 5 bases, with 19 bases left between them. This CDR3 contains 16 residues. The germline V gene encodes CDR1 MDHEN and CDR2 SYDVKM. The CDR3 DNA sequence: TGTGCCAGCAGTTTGTCCTTTTGGGGGGCTGGTACTGAAGCTTTCTTT. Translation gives CASSLSFWGAGTEAFF.

The CDR3 loop is CASSVTGTGLYEQYF. In DNA, the CDR3 is TGTGCCAGCAGTGTTACCGGGACAGGGTTATACGAGCAGTACTTC. The chain joins TRBV25-1 to TRBJ2-7; 9 nucleotides match TRBD1. CDR3 length equals 15 residues. Germline assignment: CDR1 MGHDK and CDR2 SYGVNS. J was trimmed by 4 bases and V by 4 bases; bases with no gene match: 8.

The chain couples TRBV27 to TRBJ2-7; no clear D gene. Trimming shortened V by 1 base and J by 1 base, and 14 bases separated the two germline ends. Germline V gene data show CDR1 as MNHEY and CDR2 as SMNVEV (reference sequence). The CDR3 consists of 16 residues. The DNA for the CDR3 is TGTGCCAGCAGTTTATACTTATTGTCGGCTTCCTACGAGCAGTACTTC. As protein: CASSLYLLSASYEQYF.

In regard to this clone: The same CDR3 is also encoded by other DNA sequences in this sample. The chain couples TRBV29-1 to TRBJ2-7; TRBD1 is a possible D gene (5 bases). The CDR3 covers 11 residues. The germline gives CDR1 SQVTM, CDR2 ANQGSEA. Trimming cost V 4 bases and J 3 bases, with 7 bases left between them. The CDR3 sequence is CSVGDSYEQYF. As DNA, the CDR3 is TGCAGCGTTGGTGACAGCTACGAGCAGTACTTC.

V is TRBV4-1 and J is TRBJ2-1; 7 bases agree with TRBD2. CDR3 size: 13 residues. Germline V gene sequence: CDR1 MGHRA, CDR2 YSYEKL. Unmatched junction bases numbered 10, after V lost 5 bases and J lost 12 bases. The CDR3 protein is CASSSAGTTRQFF. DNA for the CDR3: TGCGCCAGCAGCTCAGCGGGAACCACTAGGCAGTTCTTC.

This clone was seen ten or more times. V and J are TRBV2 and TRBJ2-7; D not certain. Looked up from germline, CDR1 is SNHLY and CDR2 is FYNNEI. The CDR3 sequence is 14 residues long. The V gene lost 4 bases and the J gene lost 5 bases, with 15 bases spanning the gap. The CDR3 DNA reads TGTGCCAGCAGTGTAGTAACCCAGCCCAACGAGCAGTACTTC. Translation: CASSVVTQPNEQYF.

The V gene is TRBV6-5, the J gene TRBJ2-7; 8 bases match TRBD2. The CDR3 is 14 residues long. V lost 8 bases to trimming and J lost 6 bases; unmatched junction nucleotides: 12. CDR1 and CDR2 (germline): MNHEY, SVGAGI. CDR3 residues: CASVAGMGWFEQYF. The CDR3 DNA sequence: TGTGCCAGCGTAGCGGGGATGGGTTGGTTCGAGCAGTACTTC.

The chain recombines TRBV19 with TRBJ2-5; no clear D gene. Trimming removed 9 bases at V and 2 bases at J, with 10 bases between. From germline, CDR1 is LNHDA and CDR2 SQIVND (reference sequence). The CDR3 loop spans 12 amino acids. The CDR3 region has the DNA TGTGCCAGCGGCCTGCGTCAAGAGACCCAGTACTTC. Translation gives CASGLRQETQYF. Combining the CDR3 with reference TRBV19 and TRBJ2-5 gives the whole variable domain DGGITQSPKYLFRKEGQNVTLSCEQNLNHDAMYWYRQDPGQGLRLIYYSQIVNDFQKGDIAEGYSVSREKKESFPLTVTSAQKNPTAFYLCASGLRQETQYFGPGTRLLVL.

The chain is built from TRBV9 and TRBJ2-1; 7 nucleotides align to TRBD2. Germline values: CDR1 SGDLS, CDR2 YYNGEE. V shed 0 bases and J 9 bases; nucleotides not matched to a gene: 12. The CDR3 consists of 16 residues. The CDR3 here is CASSVATRTSRVEQFF. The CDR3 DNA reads TGTGCCAGCAGCGTAGCTACACGGACTAGTAGGGTTGAGCAGTTCTTC.

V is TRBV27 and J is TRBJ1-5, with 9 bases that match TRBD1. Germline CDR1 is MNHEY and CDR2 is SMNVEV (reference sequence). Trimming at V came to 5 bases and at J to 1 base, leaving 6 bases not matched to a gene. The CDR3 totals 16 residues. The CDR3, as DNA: TGTGCCAGCAGTCCCACAGGGGGCAGGAGCAATCAGCCCCAGCATTTT. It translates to CASSPTGGRSNQPQHF.

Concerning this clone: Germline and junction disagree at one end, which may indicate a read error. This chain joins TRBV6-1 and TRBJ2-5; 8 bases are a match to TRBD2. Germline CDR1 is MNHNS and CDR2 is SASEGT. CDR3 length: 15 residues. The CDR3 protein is CAGSSGGAGEETQYF. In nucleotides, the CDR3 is TGTGCCGGCAGCAGTGGGGGAGCGGGAGAAGAGACCCAGTACTTC.

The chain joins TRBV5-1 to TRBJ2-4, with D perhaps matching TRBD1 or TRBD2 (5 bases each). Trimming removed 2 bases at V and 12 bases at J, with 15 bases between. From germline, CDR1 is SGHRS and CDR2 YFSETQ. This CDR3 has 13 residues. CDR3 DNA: TGCGCCAGCAGCTTAGGGACCCTTGCCACTCAGTACTTC. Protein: CASSLGTLATQYF.

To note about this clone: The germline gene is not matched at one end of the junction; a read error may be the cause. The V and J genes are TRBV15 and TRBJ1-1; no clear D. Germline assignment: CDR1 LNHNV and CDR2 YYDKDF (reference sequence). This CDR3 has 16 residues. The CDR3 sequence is CATSRELTDLNTEAFF. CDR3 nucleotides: TGTGCCACCAGCCGAGAATTAACGGATCTGAACACTGAAGCTTTCTTT.

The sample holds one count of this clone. This chain's CDR3 is CASSPQIGVGELFF. In DNA, the CDR3 is TGCGCCAGCAGCCCGCAGATAGGGGTCGGGGAGCTGTTTTTT. The rearrangement uses TRBV5-1 and TRBJ2-2; D perhaps matches TRBD1 (5 bases). The CDR3 extends over 14 amino acids. CDR1 SGHRS and CDR2 YFSETQ come from the germline V gene. Trimming took 4 bases from V and 7 from J, leaving 14 bases between them.

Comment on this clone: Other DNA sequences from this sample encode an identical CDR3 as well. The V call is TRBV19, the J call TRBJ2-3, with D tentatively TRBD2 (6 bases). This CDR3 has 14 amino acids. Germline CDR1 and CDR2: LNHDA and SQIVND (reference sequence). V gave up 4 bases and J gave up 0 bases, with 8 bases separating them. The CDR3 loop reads CASSRSGSTDTQYF. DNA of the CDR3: TGTGCCAGTAGTAGAAGCGGGAGCACAGATACGCAGTATTTT. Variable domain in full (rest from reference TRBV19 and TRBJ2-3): DGGITQSPKYLFRKEGQNVTLSCEQNLNHDAMYWYRQDPGQGLRLIYYSQIVNDFQKGDIAEGYSVSREKKESFPLTVTSAQKNPTAFYLCASSRSGSTDTQYFGPGTRLTVL.

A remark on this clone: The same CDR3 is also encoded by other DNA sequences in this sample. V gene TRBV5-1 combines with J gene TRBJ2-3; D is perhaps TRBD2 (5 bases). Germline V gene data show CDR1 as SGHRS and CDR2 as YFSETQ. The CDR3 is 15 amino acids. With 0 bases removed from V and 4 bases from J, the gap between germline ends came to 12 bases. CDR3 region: CASSLEGREADTQYF. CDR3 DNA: TGCGCCAGCAGCTTGGAAGGTCGGGAAGCAGATACGCAGTATTTT.

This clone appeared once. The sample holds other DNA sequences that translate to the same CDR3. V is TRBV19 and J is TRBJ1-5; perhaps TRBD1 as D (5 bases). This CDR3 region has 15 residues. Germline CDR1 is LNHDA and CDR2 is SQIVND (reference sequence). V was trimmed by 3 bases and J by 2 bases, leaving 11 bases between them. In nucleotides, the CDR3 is TGTGCCAGTAGTATCGCGGGGGGAGGCAATCAGCCCCAGCATTTT. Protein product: CASSIAGGGNQPQHF.

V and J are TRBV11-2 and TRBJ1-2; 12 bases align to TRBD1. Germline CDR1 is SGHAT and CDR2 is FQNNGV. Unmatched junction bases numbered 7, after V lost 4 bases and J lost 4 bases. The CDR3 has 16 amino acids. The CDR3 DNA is TGTGCCAGCAGCTCGTGGGACAGGGGGCTCGGCTATGGCTACACCTTC. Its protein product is CASSSWDRGLGYGYTF.

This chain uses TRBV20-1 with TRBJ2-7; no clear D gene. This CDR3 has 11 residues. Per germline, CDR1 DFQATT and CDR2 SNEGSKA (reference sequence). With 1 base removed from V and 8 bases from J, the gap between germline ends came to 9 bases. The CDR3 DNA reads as TGCAGTGCTAGAGGGGGTACACAGCAGTACTTC. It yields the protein CSARGGTQQYF.

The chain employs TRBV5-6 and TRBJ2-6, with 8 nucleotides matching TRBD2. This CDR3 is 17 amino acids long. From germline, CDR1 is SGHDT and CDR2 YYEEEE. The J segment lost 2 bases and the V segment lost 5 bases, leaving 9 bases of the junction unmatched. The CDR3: CASSILAAGAGANVLTF. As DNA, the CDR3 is TGTGCCAGCAGTATACTAGCGGCAGGGGCTGGGGCCAACGTCCTGACTTTC.

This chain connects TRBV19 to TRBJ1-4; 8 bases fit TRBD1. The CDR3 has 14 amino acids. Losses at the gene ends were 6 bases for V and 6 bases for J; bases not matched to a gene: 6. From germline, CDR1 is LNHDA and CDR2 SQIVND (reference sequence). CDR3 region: CASRKTGEDEKLFF. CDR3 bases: TGTGCCAGTAGAAAGACAGGGGAGGATGAAAAACTGTTTTTT.

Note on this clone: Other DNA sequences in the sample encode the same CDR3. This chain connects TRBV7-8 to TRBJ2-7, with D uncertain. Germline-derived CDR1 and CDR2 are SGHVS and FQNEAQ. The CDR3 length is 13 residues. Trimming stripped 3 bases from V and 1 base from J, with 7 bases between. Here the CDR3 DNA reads TGTGCCAGCAGCTTGACTGATTCCTACGAGCAGTACTTC. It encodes CASSLTDSYEQYF.